This T cell receptor beta chain came from a study of vaccination effects on CD4 cells after COVID-19. About the research overall: It was a median of 72 days after the second dose that post-vaccine samples were obtained.

CD4+ T cells specific for antigen were expanded with viral peptide pools by the ViraFEST assay before sequencing. On roughly day 10 of culture, CD4+ T cells were separated out. Vaccine administered to participants consisted of two doses of either BNT162b2 or mRNA-1273. Study conclusions and caveats: Pronounced clonal contraction occurred in clones induced by infection and by vaccine late after vaccination.

CDR3 size: 16 residues. V gave up 0 bases and J gave up 7 bases; unmatched junction bases: 8. The germline CDR1 and CDR2 sequences are LGHNA and YNFKEQ. In regard to this clone: Its antigen remains unknown.

TCRdb's copy holds only in-frame clones and misses some; the assay was immunoSEQ multiplex PCR. Of around 46,000 clones listed, about four fifths were seen once; the top ten hold less than 15%. This TCR was recovered from a human donor who received a COVID-19 vaccine. The chain combines TRBV4-2 with TRBJ2-7; 11 bases fit TRBD2. Sample: CD4+ T cells from PBMCs cultured with HCoV-OC43 spike peptides, taken after COVID-19 vaccination. Subset meaning: HCoV-OC43 spike overlapping peptide pool stimulation. CDR3 loop: CASSQEIAGGPSEQYF. In DNA, the CDR3 is TGTGCCAGCAGCCAAGAAATAGCGGGAGGGCCAAGTGAGCAGTACTTC.